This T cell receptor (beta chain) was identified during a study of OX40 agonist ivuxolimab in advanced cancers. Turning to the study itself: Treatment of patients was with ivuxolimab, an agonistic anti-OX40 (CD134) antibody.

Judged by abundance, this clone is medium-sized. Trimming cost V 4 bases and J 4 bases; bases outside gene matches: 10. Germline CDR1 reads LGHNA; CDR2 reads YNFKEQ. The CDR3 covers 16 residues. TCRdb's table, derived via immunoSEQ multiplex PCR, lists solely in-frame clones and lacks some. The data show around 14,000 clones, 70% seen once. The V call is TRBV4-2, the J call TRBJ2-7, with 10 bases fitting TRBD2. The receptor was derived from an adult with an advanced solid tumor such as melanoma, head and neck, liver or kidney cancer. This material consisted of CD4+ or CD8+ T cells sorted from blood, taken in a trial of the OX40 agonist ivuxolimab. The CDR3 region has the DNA TGTGCCAGCAGCCCCCATGGACTAGCGGACTCGTACGAGCAGTACTTC. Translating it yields CASSPHGLADSYEQYF.